The present T cell receptor (beta chain) was sequenced within a study of blood T cell repertoires in COVID-19. CDR3 length: 12 residues. V was cut by 3 bases and J by 0 bases, with 3 bases left in between. Germline V gives CDR1 SQVTM, CDR2 ANQGSEA. Data came from immunoSEQ multiplex PCR; TCRdb stores just in-frame clones and leaves some out. The table includes hundreds of thousands of clones, around 90% detected once. The genes are TRBV29-1 and TRBJ2-1; no firm D call. This sequence was found in a woman between 25 and 40 years old who had recovered from COVID-19. The sample consisted of PBMCs or T cells enriched from blood (not recorded which). The CDR3 spells CSVESSYNEQFF. DNA of the CDR3: TGCAGCGTTGAGAGCTCCTACAATGAGCAGTTCTTC.